The clone carrying this TCR beta chain was seen a few times. Antigen specificity is unknown. V was shortened by 3 bases and J by 0 bases, with 6 bases between the two germline ends. Per germline, CDR1 MNHEY and CDR2 SMNVEV (reference sequence). This CDR3 region has 13 residues. The treatment denotes: oral pan-JAK inhibitor, 5-10 mg twice daily. This sample stems from a study of CD8+ T cells in alopecia areata. In the study overall: Tofacitinib was taken orally by treated patients, and the dose was 5 to 10 mg twice daily. Study results and limitations: For patients receiving tofacitinib, scalp clonality and expanded CD8+ clones among the top 100 significantly decreased.

RNA was extracted and reverse transcribed into cDNA as the sequencing template. Some clones are missing from TCRdb's copy, which holds only in-frame ones; the method was immunoSEQ multiplex PCR. The repertoire has about 42,000 clones, about three fifths of them found once; the top ten carry 20% to 25%. Specimen: CD8+ T cells sorted from blood, collected at week 4, from a patient treated with tofacitinib. The genes are TRBV27 and TRBJ2-7, with no clear D. This TCR derives from a human donor with alopecia areata. CDR3 loop: CASSFAGSYEQYF. Written as DNA, the CDR3 is TGTGCCAGCAGTTTTGCAGGCTCCTACGAGCAGTACTTC.